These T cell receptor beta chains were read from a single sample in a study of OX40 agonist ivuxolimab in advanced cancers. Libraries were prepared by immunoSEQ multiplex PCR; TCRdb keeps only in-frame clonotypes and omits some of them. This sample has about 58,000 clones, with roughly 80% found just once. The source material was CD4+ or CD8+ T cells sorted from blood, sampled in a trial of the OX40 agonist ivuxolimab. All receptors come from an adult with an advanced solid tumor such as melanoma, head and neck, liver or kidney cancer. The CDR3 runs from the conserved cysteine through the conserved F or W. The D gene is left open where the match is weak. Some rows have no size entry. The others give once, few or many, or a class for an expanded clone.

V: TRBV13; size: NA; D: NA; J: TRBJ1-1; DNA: TGTGCCAGCAGCTATCCGGGACGGACGAACACTGAAGCTTTCTTT; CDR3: CASSYPGRTNTEAFF
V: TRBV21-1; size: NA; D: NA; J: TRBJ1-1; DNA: TGTGCCAGCCCGATCGGAGGGGGCCTGGACACTGAAGCTTTCTTT; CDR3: CASPIGGGLDTEAFF
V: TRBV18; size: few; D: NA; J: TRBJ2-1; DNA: TGTGCCAGCTCACCGGTTGCGGGGATGGGCACCAATGAGCAGTTCTTC; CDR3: CASSPVAGMGTNEQFF
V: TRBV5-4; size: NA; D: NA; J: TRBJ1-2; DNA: TGTGCCAGCAGCTTGGACTATGGCCACACCTTC; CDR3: CASSLDYGHTF
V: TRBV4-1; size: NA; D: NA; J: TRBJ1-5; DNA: TGCGCCAGCAGCCAATCCCCCGCCAGGGGCCCACAGCCCCAGCATTTT; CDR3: CASSQSPARGPQPQHF
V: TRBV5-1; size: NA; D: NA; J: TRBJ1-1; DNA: TGCGCCAGCAGCTCAGGGGTGACAGTGAACACTGAAGCTTTCTTT; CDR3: CASSSGVTVNTEAFF
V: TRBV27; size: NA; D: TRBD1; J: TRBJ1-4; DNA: TGTGCCAGCAGATTGACAGGGAGTACTGAAAAACTGTTTTTT; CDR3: CASRLTGSTEKLFF
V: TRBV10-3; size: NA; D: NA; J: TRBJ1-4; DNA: TGTGCCATCAGTGAGGTTCAGGGAGAAGAAAAACTGTTTTTT; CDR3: CAISEVQGEEKLFF
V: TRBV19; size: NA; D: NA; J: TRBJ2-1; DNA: TGTGCCAGTAGTTCCACAGGGACCTCCCGGGGCCAAATCTTC; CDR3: CASSSTGTSRGQIF
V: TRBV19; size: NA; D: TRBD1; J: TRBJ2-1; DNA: TGTGCCAGTAGTAGGGGACAGGCCGGCAGCAATGAGCAGTTCTTC; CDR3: CASSRGQAGSNEQFF
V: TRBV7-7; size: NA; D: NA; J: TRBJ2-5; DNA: TGTGCTAGCAGCCCGGATCAAGAGACCCAGTACTTC; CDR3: CASSPDQETQYF
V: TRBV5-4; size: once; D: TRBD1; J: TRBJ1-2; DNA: TGTGCCAGCAGCTTGGCCGCCGGGACAGGGTATGGCTACACCTTC; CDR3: CASSLAAGTGYGYTF
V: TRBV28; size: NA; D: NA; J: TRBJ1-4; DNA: TGTGCCAGCAGCTCAAGGGGGGTTAGGAAACTGTTTTTT; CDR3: CASSSRGVRKLFF
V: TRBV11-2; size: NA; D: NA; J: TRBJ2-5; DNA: TGTGCCAGCAGCTTAGATCAAGAGACCCAGTACTTC; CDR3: CASSLDQETQYF
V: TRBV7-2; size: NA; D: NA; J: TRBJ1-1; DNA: TGTGCCAGCAGCTTTACCAGGGTCACTGAAGCTTTCTTT; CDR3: CASSFTRVTEAFF
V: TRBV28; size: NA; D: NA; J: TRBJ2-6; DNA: TGTGCCAGCACCGGGACCTCCGGGGCCAACGTCCTGACTTTC; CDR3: CASTGTSGANVLTF
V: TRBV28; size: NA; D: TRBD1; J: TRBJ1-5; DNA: TGTGCCAGCAGTTCCGGACAGGGTCGCAATCAGCCCCAGCATTTT; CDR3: CASSSGQGRNQPQHF
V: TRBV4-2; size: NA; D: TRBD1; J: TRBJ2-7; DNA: TGTGCCAGCAGCCCGAGACAGGGCGACGAGCAGTACTTC; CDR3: CASSPRQGDEQYF
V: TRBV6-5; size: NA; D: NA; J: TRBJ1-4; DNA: TGTGCCAGCAGTCCGGTCGGGGCGAATGAAAAACTGTTTTTT; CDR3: CASSPVGANEKLFF
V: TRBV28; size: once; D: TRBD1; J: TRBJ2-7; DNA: TGTGCCAGCAGAATGACAGGGGCAGGCTACGAGCAGTACTTC; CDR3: CASRMTGAGYEQYF
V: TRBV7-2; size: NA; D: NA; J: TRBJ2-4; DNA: TGTGCCAGCAGCTTACCTTCTCTAAACATTCAGTACTTC; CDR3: CASSLPSLNIQYF
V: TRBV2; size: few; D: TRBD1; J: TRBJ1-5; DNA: TGTGCCGCGTCCGCCGGGACAGGGGGTCAGCCCCAGCATTTT; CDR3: CAASAGTGGQPQHF
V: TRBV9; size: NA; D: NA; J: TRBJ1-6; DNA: TGTGCCAGCAGCGCGGGACTGCATAATTCACCCCTCCACTTT; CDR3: CASSAGLHNSPLHF
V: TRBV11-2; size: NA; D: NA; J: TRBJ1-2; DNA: TGTGCCAGCAGCTTAGATGGGGGTAGACGTGGCTACACCTTC; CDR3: CASSLDGGRRGYTF
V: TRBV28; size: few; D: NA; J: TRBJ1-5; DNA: TGTGCCAGCAGATGGACGCCGGAGAGCAATCAGCCCCAGCATTTT; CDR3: CASRWTPESNQPQHF
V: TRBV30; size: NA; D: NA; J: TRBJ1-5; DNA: TGTGCCTGGAGTAAAGGTAATCAGCCCCAGCATTTT; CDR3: CAWSKGNQPQHF
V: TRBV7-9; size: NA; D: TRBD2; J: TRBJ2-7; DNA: TGTGCCAGCAGCTTGGGGGGGGACCACTACGAGCAGTACTTC; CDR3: CASSLGGDHYEQYF
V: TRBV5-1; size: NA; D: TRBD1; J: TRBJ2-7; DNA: TGCGCCAGCAGGGGACAGGGGGGTCCCTACGAGCAGTACTTC; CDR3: CASRGQGGPYEQYF
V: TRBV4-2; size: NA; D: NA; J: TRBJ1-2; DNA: TGTGCCAGCAGCCAAGAAAGAGCCCGGCGGACTTTTTACACCTTC; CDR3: CASSQERARRTFYTF
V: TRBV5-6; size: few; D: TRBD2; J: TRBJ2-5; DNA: TGTGCCAGCAGCCCGGGGGGGCTAGCGGGGGGTTACCAAGAGACCCAGTACTTC; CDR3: CASSPGGLAGGYQETQYF
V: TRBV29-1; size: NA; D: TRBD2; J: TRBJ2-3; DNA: TGCAGCGTCCCGCGGGGGGCAAGGACAGATACGCAGTATTTT; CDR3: CSVPRGARTDTQYF
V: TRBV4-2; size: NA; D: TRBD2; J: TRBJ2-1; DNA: TGTGCCAGCAGCCAATCAGCGGGGGCCCACTCCTACAATGAGCAGTTCTTC; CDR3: CASSQSAGAHSYNEQFF
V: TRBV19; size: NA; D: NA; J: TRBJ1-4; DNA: TGTGCCAGTAGGTCGGCCGCGATTCACCTGTTTTTT; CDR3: CASRSAAIHLFF
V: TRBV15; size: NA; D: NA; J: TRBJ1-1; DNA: TGTGCCACCAGCAGAGGGCGGGACACTGAAGCTTTCTTT; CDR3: CATSRGRDTEAFF
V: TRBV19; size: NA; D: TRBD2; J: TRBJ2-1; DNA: TGTGCCAGTAGTGGTAGCGGGCACAATGAGCAGTTCTTC; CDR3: CASSGSGHNEQFF
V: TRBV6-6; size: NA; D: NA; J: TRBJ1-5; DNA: TGTGCCAGCAGTGGGGGTTGGGGGAGCAATCAGCCCCAGCATTTT; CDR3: CASSGGWGSNQPQHF
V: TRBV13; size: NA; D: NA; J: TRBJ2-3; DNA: TGTGCCAGCACCATTTTTTTGGACCCCGATACGCAGTATTTT; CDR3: CASTIFLDPDTQYF
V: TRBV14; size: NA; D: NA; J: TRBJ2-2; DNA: TGTGCCAGCAGCCAGTTCGAGGCCGGGGAGCTGTTTTTT; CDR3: CASSQFEAGELFF
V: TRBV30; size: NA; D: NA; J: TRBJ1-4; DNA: TGTGCCTGCCCGGAACCGTCAAATGAAAAACTGTTTTTT; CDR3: CACPEPSNEKLFF
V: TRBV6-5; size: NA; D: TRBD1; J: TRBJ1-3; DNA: TGTGCCAGCAGTTACTCAGGGGGCGCGGGAAACACCATATATTTT; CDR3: CASSYSGGAGNTIYF
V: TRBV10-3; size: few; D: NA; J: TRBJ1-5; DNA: TGTGCCATCAGTGAGTCGGGAGGGCAGCCCCAGCATTTT; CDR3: CAISESGGQPQHF
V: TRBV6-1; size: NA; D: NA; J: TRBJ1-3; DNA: TGTGCCAGCATGACTGGAAACACCATATATTTT; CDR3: CASMTGNTIYF
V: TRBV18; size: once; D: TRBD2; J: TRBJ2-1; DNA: TGTGCCAGCTCACCACCGGCTAGCGGGGGGGGAAATGAGCAGTTCTTC; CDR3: CASSPPASGGGNEQFF
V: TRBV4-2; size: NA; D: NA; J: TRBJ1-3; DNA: TGTGCCAGCAGCCAACAGGGCCCCGGAAACACCATATATTTT; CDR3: CASSQQGPGNTIYF
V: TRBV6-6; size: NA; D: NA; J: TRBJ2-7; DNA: TGTGCCAGCAAGTTCTATGGGGGGCCCATTTCCGAGCAGTACTTC; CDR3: CASKFYGGPISEQYF
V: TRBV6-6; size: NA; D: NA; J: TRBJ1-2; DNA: TGTGCCAGCACCCTTAGGACGGACTATGGCTACACCTTC; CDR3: CASTLRTDYGYTF
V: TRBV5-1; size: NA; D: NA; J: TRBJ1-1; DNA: TGCGCCAGCAGCTCCACTAGGGGCATGAACACTGAAGCTTTCTTT; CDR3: CASSSTRGMNTEAFF
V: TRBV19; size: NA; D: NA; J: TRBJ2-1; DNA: TGTGCCAGTAGTCCCGGCGGGGTGGATGAGCAGTTCTTC; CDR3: CASSPGGVDEQFF
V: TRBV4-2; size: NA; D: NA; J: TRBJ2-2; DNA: TGTGCCAGCAGCCAAGATTATCTGAACACCGGGGAGCTGTTTTTT; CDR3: CASSQDYLNTGELFF
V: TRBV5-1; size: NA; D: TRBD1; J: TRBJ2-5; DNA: TGCGCCAGCAGCCGGACAGGGTCCGGAGAGACCCAGTACTTC; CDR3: CASSRTGSGETQYF
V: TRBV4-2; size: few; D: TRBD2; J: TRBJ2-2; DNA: TGTGCCAGCAGCCAAGAATGGACTAGCGGTAACACCGGGGAGCTGTTTTTT; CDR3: CASSQEWTSGNTGELFF
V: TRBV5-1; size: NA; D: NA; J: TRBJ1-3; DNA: TGCGCCAGCAGCTTAGGGCAGAAGGACACCATATATTTT; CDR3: CASSLGQKDTIYF
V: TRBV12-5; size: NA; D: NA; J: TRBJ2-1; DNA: TGTGCTAGTGGTTTGGTACTAGGTGGGACCTCCTACAATGAGCAGTTCTTC; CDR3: CASGLVLGGTSYNEQFF
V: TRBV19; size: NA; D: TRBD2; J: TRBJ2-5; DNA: TGTGCCAGTAGGACAGCGGGGGGAGGTCCGGAGACCCAGTACTTC; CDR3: CASRTAGGGPETQYF
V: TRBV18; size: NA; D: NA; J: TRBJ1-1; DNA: TGTGCCAGCCTTCGGACAGCCGACACTGAAGCTTTCTTT; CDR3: CASLRTADTEAFF
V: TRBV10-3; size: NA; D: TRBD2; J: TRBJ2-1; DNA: TGTGCCATCAGTGATTATGAGCGGGGGAGCAATGAGCAGTTCTTC; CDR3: CAISDYERGSNEQFF
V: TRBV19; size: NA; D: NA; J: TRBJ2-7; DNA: TGTGCCAGTAGTATAAGACAGGCACCCTACGAGCAGTACTTC; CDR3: CASSIRQAPYEQYF
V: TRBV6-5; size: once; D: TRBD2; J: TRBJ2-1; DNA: TGTGCCAGCATACCCTTAGCGGGGGTCAACAATGAGCAGTTCTTC; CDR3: CASIPLAGVNNEQFF
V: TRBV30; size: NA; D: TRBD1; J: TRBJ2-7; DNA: TGTGCCTGGAACAGGGGCGGAACCTACGAGCAGTACTTC; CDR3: CAWNRGGTYEQYF
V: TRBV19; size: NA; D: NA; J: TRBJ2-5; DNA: TGTGCCAGTAGTATGGGGGGCCAAGAGACCCAGTACTTC; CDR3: CASSMGGQETQYF